These 27 T cell receptor beta chains share one sample of origin, sequenced in a study of T-cell reconstitution after alpha-beta-depleted transplantation in children (TCRdb year 2016). The library was generated by PCR. The instrument given in TCRdb is Illumina HiSeq 2500. TCR library preparation used molecular barcoding, with unique molecular identifiers applied to normalize quantification of the TCRbeta repertoire. TCRdb took the public reads, trimmed them with fastp at Q25, ran MiXCR for clone calling and kept in-frame beta chains. Every CDR3 protein is listed once, alongside the most common genes and DNA of its rows. The sample has a few hundred thousand distinct CDR3 sequences on record, about a tenth of them singletons. The top ten clonotypes cover 2% to 3% of the sample. The source was PBMCs from the stem cell graft donor, collected from the stem cell graft. The receptors were gathered from a human donor who donated a stem cell graft to a child with acute lymphoblastic leukemia.

The genes are TRBV7-8 and TRBJ1-2, with D maybe TRBD1 (6 bases). This CDR3 is built from 15 residues. V was pared by 4 bases and J by 2 bases, with 14 bases between. Per germline, CDR1 SGHVS and CDR2 FQNEAQ. The CDR3 DNA reads TGTGCCAGCAGCTCGAACAGGGACAACAACTATGGCTACACCTTC. Protein product: CASSSNRDNNYGYTF.

This clonotype has only a few counts. The V gene is TRBV28, the J gene TRBJ2-7, with TRBD1 matching over 11 bases. V was pared by 7 bases and J by 2 bases, with 1 base of the junction left unmatched. Germline assignment: CDR1 MDHEN and CDR2 SYDVKM. CDR3 length: 13 residues. The CDR3, as DNA: TGTGCCAGCAAGGGACAGGGGGCCTACGAGCAGTACTTC. It yields the protein CASKGQGAYEQYF.

This clonotype was counted many times. The chain carries TRBV5-1 and TRBJ2-1, with D tentatively TRBD2 (6 bases). V lost 1 base, J lost 7 bases, and 9 bases lay in between. This CDR3 is built from 13 residues. Per the germline V gene, CDR1 is SGHRS and CDR2 is YFSETQ. Written as DNA, the CDR3 is TGCGCCAGCAGCTTGATAGGGAGGAATGAGCAGTTCTTC. As protein: CASSLIGRNEQFF.

The rearrangement joins TRBV7-9 to TRBJ2-7; D gene ambiguous. CDR3 length equals 15 residues. Trimming took 2 bases from V and 4 from J, leaving 15 bases between them. The germline V gene has CDR1 SEHNR and CDR2 FQNEAQ (reference sequence). The CDR3 DNA sequence: TGTGCCAGCAGCTTATCCGAAGGTGGTGGATACGAGCAGTACTTC. The encoded protein is CASSLSEGGGYEQYF.

This clonotype occurred a few times. The rearrangement joins TRBV18 to TRBJ1-5; D gene ambiguous. Trimming left V 0 bases short and J 0 bases short, with 12 bases between. The CDR3 has 17 residues. Germline loops: CDR1 KGHSH, CDR2 LQKENI. CDR3 coding DNA: TGTGCCAGCTCACCACCGGGTTCGGGGAATAGCAATCAGCCCCAGCATTTT. The encoded protein is CASSPPGSGNSNQPQHF.

This clonotype was recorded a few times. This rearrangement joins TRBV12-3 or TRBV12-4 to TRBJ2-3, with D possibly TRBD2 on 7 matching bases. Trimming stripped 6 bases from V and 0 bases from J, with 25 bases between. The CDR3 is made up of 19 amino acids. CDR3 amino acids: CASSSLGGEGLLSTDTQYF. As DNA, the CDR3 is TGTGCCAGCAGCTCCCTAGGGGGGGAGGGCCTTCTTAGCACAGATACGCAGTATTTT.

The chain uses TRBV12-5 and TRBJ2-1; D gene uncertain. Trimming took off 5 bases at V and 3 bases at J, with 8 bases between the two ends. From germline, CDR1 is LGHNT and CDR2 FRNRAP. The CDR3 has 13 amino acids. For the CDR3, the DNA is TGTGCTAGTGGTCGGGCATACTACAATGAGCAGTTCTTC. Translated: CASGRAYYNEQFF.

The chain uses TRBV6-2 or TRBV6-3 and TRBJ2-2; 8 bases are a match to TRBD1. The junction had 7 bases not matched to a gene; V was cut back by 5 bases and J by 5 bases. From germline, CDR1 is MNHEY and CDR2 SVGEGT. This CDR3 contains 15 residues. The CDR3 sequence: CASSPTGVRTGELFF. The CDR3, as DNA: TGTGCCAGCAGTCCGACAGGGGTCCGGACCGGGGAGCTGTTTTTT.

This clonotype was seen a single time. This could be a read error, since a much larger clone is one nucleotide away. The CDR3 sequence is CASSPGLAVATGELFF. CDR3 bases: TGTGCCAGCAGCCCGGGACTAGCGGTAGCTACCGGGGAGCTGTTTTTT. The V and J genes are TRBV5-4 and TRBJ2-2; TRBD2 aligns across 11 bases. Germline V gene lookup returns CDR1 SGHNT and CDR2 YYREEE (reference sequence). V shed 4 bases and J 5 bases; nucleotides not matched to a gene: 7. This CDR3 spans 16 amino acids.

The DNA of the CDR3 is TGTGCCAGCAGTTGGGACGGCACCTACGAGCAGTACTTC. Protein product: CASSWDGTYEQYF. V is TRBV7-2 and J is TRBJ2-7; D tentatively reads TRBD1 or TRBD2 (5 bases each). The CDR3 extends over 13 amino acids. Germline V lookup: CDR1 SGHTA, CDR2 FQGNSA. V lost 6 bases, J lost 2 bases, and 11 bases lay in between.

This clonotype was detected many times. V gene TRBV12-3 or TRBV12-4 combines with J gene TRBJ1-4, with TRBD1 identical over 7 bases. The ends lost 10 bases at V and 6 bases at J; junction bases unmatched: 11. This CDR3 is built from 14 residues. The DNA for the CDR3 is TGTGCCACCCGCCCGGACAGGTCATATGAAAAACTGTTTTTT. Translation: CATRPDRSYEKLFF.

There are a few counts of this clonotype. The rearrangement links TRBV7-9 to TRBJ2-5, with TRBD2 as a possible D gene (6 bases). V was clipped by 2 bases and J by 11 bases, with 24 bases between them. The CDR3 loop spans 16 amino acids. The germline V gene encodes CDR1 SEHNR and CDR2 FQNEAQ (reference sequence). CDR3: CASSLKSGAPGTGQYF. The CDR3 DNA reads TGTGCCAGCAGCTTAAAAAGCGGAGCCCCCGGGACTGGGCAGTACTTC.

This clonotype showed up many times. The chain recombines TRBV20-1 with TRBJ1-3, with unresolved D. Trimming took 1 base from V and 3 from J, leaving 10 bases between them. The V gene's germline CDR1 is DFQATT and CDR2 SNEGSKA (reference sequence). The CDR3 loop spans 14 amino acids. CDR3 amino acids: CSARGAGYGNTIYF. CDR3 coding DNA: TGCAGTGCTAGAGGAGCAGGCTATGGAAACACCATATATTTT.

This clonotype came up a few times. In nucleotides, the CDR3 is TGCAGTGCTAGAGATTTGATTTCCTCCTACAATGAGCAGTTCTTC. It translates to CSARDLISSYNEQFF. This chain joins TRBV20-1 and TRBJ2-1, with D hard to call. The CDR3 is 15 amino acids. Trimming removed 0 bases at V and 0 bases at J, with 9 bases between. Germline CDR1 and CDR2: DFQATT and SNEGSKA (reference sequence).

The chain combines TRBV7-2 with TRBJ2-3, with 9 bases matching TRBD1. Germline V gives CDR1 SGHTA, CDR2 FQGNSA. This CDR3 has 14 amino acids. The junction had 8 bases not matched to a gene; V was cut back by 7 bases and J by 6 bases. The CDR3 sequence is CASTPGQGHDTQYF. CDR3 nucleotides: TGTGCCAGCACTCCGGGACAGGGCCATGATACGCAGTATTTT.

A few counts support this clonotype. This chain links TRBV7-9 with TRBJ2-5; 8 bases are shared with TRBD2. Germline CDR1 SEHNR, CDR2 FQNEAQ (reference sequence). J lost 4 bases, V lost 4 bases, and 11 bases had no gene match. The CDR3 consists of 16 residues. DNA for the CDR3: TGTGCCAGCAGCTCCTATCGGGGGGGGCTCCCAGAGACCCAGTACTTC. Translated: CASSSYRGGLPETQYF. Filled out from reference TRBV7-9 and TRBJ2-5, the complete variable domain reads DTGVSQNPRHKITKRGQNVTFRCDPISEHNRLYWYRQTLGQGPEFLTYFQNEAQLEKSRLLSDRFSAERPKGSFSTLEIQRTEQGDSAMYLCASSSYRGGLPETQYFGPGTRLLVL.

This clonotype turned up a few times. The chain has TRBV20-1 and TRBJ2-3; TRBD2 matches 8 bases. J lost 0 bases, V lost 1 base, and 9 bases had no gene match. CDR1 is DFQATT, CDR2 SNEGSKA, per germline (reference sequence). CDR3 length equals 17 residues. CDR3 in amino acids: CSARGAGVGGSTDTQYF. CDR3 DNA: TGCAGTGCTAGAGGAGCGGGAGTCGGGGGGAGCACAGATACGCAGTATTTT.

The rearrangement uses TRBV4-3 and TRBJ2-1; D not certain. V was shortened by 1 base and J by 2 bases, with 6 bases between the two germline ends. CDR3 length: 14 amino acids. CDR1 LGHNA and CDR2 YSLEER come from the germline V gene. This CDR3 is CASSQGTPYNEQFF. The CDR3, as DNA: TGCGCCAGCAGCCAAGGGACGCCCTACAATGAGCAGTTCTTC.

There are many counts of this clonotype. V and J are TRBV7-9 and TRBJ2-5; no definite D call. Germline V lookup: CDR1 SEHNR, CDR2 FQNEAQ (reference sequence). V lost 5 bases and J lost 5, with 15 bases in between. The CDR3 contains 14 residues. The CDR3 sequence: CASSRPGVWETQYF. The CDR3 DNA follows: TGTGCCAGCAGCCGACCCGGCGTTTGGGAGACCCAGTACTTC. Drawing the rest from reference TRBV7-9 and TRBJ2-5, the complete variable domain is DTGVSQNPRHKITKRGQNVTFRCDPISEHNRLYWYRQTLGQGPEFLTYFQNEAQLEKSRLLSDRFSAERPKGSFSTLEIQRTEQGDSAMYLCASSRPGVWETQYFGPGTRLLVL.

The V gene is TRBV29-1, the J gene TRBJ1-1, with D possibly being TRBD1 (5 bases). The CDR3 sequence is 10 residues long. Germline lookup yields CDR1 SQVTM and CDR2 ANQGSEA. V dropped 7 bases and J dropped 7 bases, with 10 bases sitting between them. The CDR3 DNA sequence: TGCAGCGGGGACGCAAATGAAGCTTTCTTT. It codes for CSGDANEAFF.

This clonotype was recorded a few times. The chain links TRBV7-8 to TRBJ1-1; the D gene is possibly TRBD1 (6 bases). The germline V and J ends were trimmed by 0 bases and 7 bases, with 12 bases remaining between them. This CDR3 spans 14 amino acids. Germline assignment: CDR1 SGHVS and CDR2 FQNEAQ. The CDR3 spells CASSLAGGADEAFF. The CDR3 nucleotides are TGTGCCAGCAGCTTAGCTGGGGGCGCCGATGAAGCTTTCTTT. The entire variable domain, with the rest obtained from reference TRBV7-8 and TRBJ1-1, is as follows: GAGVSQSPRYKVAKRGQDVALRCDPISGHVSLFWYQQALGQGPEFLTYFQNEAQLDKSGLPSDRFFAERPEGSVSTLKIQRTQQEDSAVYLCASSLAGGADEAFFGQGTRLTVV.

The CDR3 DNA reads as TGTGCCAGCAGTCCCCGGGACCACTATGGCTACACCTTC. It encodes CASSPRDHYGYTF. The rearrangement joins TRBV12-3 or TRBV12-4 to TRBJ1-2; tentatively, D is TRBD1 (5 bases). V was cut by 5 bases and J by 3 bases, with 10 bases left in between. The CDR3 loop spans 13 amino acids.

This clonotype was seen only a few times. The J gene is TRBJ2-2, the V gene TRBV12-3 or TRBV12-4; D possibly matches TRBD1 or TRBD2 (5 bases each). The V and J ends lost 1 base and 4 bases respectively, with 13 bases between them. CDR3 length equals 16 residues. The CDR3 sequence is CASSLGDRTFTGELFF. CDR3 sequence (DNA): TGTGCCAGCAGTTTAGGGGACCGAACCTTCACCGGGGAGCTGTTTTTT.

The rearrangement uses TRBV12-3 or TRBV12-4 and TRBJ2-5; 9 nucleotides agree with TRBD2. The CDR3 is 16 residues long. Trimming at V came to 5 bases and at J to 5 bases, leaving 12 bases not matched to a gene. The CDR3 nucleotides are TGTGCCAGCAGTCCCTATCTTAGCGGGAGTCGGGAGACCCAGTACTTC. This sequence encodes CASSPYLSGSRETQYF.

This clonotype was seen more than once but under ten times. V gene TRBV7-2 combines with J gene TRBJ2-3, with no clear D. V lost 2 bases and J lost 1, with 13 bases in between. This CDR3 contains 16 residues. CDR1 and CDR2 from the germline V gene are SGHTA and FQGNSA. The CDR3 sequence is CASSLSPAPGTDTQYF. DNA for the CDR3: TGTGCCAGCAGCTTATCTCCAGCGCCGGGCACAGATACGCAGTATTTT.

This sequence joins TRBV24-1 and TRBJ2-3; D is undetermined. The CDR3 extends over 12 amino acids. The V and J ends lost 9 bases and 1 base respectively, with 7 bases between them. CDR1 KGHDR and CDR2 SFDVKD come from the germline V gene. CDR3 bases: TGTGCCACCGCCGACGGCACAGATACGCAGTATTTT. Encoded protein: CATADGTDTQYF.

The chain recombines TRBV5-1 with TRBJ2-1, with 9 bases aligning to TRBD2. This CDR3 contains 15 residues. Per germline, CDR1 SGHRS and CDR2 YFSETQ. V shed 3 bases, J shed 8 bases, and the junction held 9 bases outside the gene matches. The CDR3 sequence is CASSSGTSIGHEQFF. The CDR3 DNA reads TGCGCCAGCAGCTCCGGGACTAGCATAGGCCATGAGCAGTTCTTC.